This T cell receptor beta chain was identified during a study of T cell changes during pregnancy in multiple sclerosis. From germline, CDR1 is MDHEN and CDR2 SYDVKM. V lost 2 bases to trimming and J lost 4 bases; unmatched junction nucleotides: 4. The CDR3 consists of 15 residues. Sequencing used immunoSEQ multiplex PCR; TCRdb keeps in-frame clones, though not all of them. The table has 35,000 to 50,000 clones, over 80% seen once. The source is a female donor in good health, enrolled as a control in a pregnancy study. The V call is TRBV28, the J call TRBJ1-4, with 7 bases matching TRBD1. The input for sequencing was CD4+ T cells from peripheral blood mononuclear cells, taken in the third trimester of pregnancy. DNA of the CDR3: TGTGCCAGCAGTTTAGGGGGACAGCTTAATGAAAAACTGTTTTTT. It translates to CASSLGGQLNEKLFF. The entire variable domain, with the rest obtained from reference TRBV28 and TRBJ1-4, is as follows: DVKVTQSSRYLVKRTGEKVFLECVQDMDHENMFWYRQDPGLGLRLIYFSYDVKMKEKGDIPEGYSVSREKKERFSLILESASTNQTSMYLCASSLGGQLNEKLFFGSGTQLSVL.